This T cell receptor beta chain was retrieved from a study of T-cell reconstitution after alpha-beta-depleted transplantation in children. Study conclusions and caveats: A year had passed since transplant, and T-cell counts and diversity by then came mostly from newly produced T cells. Several hundred rapidly expanded clones from non-depleted graft cells reportedly supplied alpha-beta T cells about two months post-transplant. Elevated TCRbeta diversity at day 60 was traced, in some patients, to surviving recipient T cells and thymic progenitors.

Preparation of the TCRbeta library was carried out with unique molecular identifiers. TCRdb re-called the PCR reads through MiXCR, storing one row per CDR3 protein. This sample has tens of thousands of distinct CDR3 sequences, with about 16% found just once. The CDR3 covers 17 residues. Germline V lookup: CDR1 MNHNS, CDR2 SASEGT. The ends lost 4 bases at V and 2 bases at J; junction bases unmatched: 10. Ten or more counts support this clonotype. Its antigen is not known. The chain uses TRBV6-1 and TRBJ1-4; 7 bases align to TRBD1. The TCR sequence derives from a male patient between 2 and 10 years old who had a stem cell transplant for acute lymphoblastic leukemia, so the T cells may come from the graft donor. The source material was PBMCs, mostly from graft donor cells, sampled 180 days after TCRalphabeta/CD19-depleted stem cell transplant. The CDR3 sequence is CASSVTDSTGTNEKLFF. CDR3 nucleotide sequence: TGTGCCAGCAGTGTCACTGATTCGACAGGGACTAATGAAAAACTGTTTTTT.